Listed here are 24 T cell receptor beta chains from one sample, sequenced in a study of shared clonotypes between healthy human individuals. The data were produced by immunoSEQ multiplex PCR, yet TCRdb's version contains in-frame clones alone and is incomplete. The table has fewer than 850,000 clones, 90% seen once. Sequences were obtained from memory CD8+ T cells from PBMCs. Subset here: CD45RO+ cells pooled with CCR7-negative TemRA cells. All receptors come from a man aged 18 to 29 in good health. Some clones in this sample may be carry-over from other donors' samples.

This clone has just a few counts. The rearrangement joins TRBV7-9 to TRBJ1-2, with D possibly TRBD1 on 5 matching bases. Germline CDR1 and CDR2: SEHNR and FQNEAQ (reference sequence). V shed 5 bases and J shed 5 bases, with 12 bases lying between them. This CDR3 has 13 amino acids. In nucleotides, the CDR3 is TGTGCCAGCAGCCAGGGACTAACATATGGCTACACCTTC. Protein: CASSQGLTYGYTF.

This rearrangement joins TRBV7-6 to TRBJ2-3; 7 nucleotides line up with TRBD2. Germline assignment: CDR1 SGHVS and CDR2 FNYEAQ. The CDR3 is 17 amino acids. V shed 4 bases and J 0 bases; nucleotides not matched to a gene: 10. For the CDR3, the DNA is TGTGCCAGCAGCTCCACGAGCGGGACTTCTAGCACAGATACGCAGTATTTT. This sequence encodes CASSSTSGTSSTDTQYF.

The chain couples TRBV7-9 to TRBJ2-2; D tentatively reads TRBD1 or TRBD2 (5 bases each). Trimming removed 5 bases at V and 3 bases at J, with 13 bases between. The CDR3 loop spans 15 amino acids. CDR1 and CDR2 from the germline V gene are SEHNR and FQNEAQ (reference sequence). The CDR3 loop is CASSRGDLDTGELFF. CDR3 in DNA: TGTGCCAGCAGCCGAGGGGATCTGGACACCGGGGAGCTGTTTTTT.

This clone came up many times. The CDR3 region has the DNA TGTGCCTGTCAACAGAACACTGAAGCTTTCTTT. As protein: CACQQNTEAFF. The V call is TRBV2, the J call TRBJ1-1; the D is unclear. V lost 11 bases and J lost 1, with 8 bases in between. There are 11 residues in the CDR3. Germline assignment: CDR1 SNHLY and CDR2 FYNNEI.

The CDR3 sequence is CASSLDIKVPEAFF. The CDR3 DNA is TGTGCCAGCAGCTTAGATATTAAGGTTCCTGAAGCTTTCTTT. This rearrangement joins TRBV11-2 to TRBJ1-1; D gene unclear. Trimming took 0 bases from V and 6 from J, leaving 11 bases between them. The CDR3 covers 14 residues. In germline, CDR1 is SGHAT, CDR2 FQNNGV.

Many counts were recorded for this clone. The CDR3 sequence: CASSLGQANQPQHF. The CDR3 coding sequence is TGTGCCAGCAGTTTAGGACAGGCGAATCAGCCCCAGCATTTT. The chain links TRBV27 to TRBJ1-5; 7 bases line up with TRBD1. Per germline, CDR1 MNHEY and CDR2 SMNVEV (reference sequence). The CDR3 has 14 residues. After removal of 2 bases from V and 4 bases from J, the junction contained 2 bases not matched to a gene.

This clone appeared a single time. The chain is built from TRBV15 and TRBJ1-4, with D possibly being TRBD1 (6 bases). Between the trimmed V and J ends, which lost 5 bases and 7 bases, there was a span of 17 bases. Germline assignment: CDR1 LNHNV and CDR2 YYDKDF (reference sequence). CDR3 length equals 15 residues. CDR3 sequence reads: CATSPLGGGSEKLFF. The CDR3 nucleotides are TGTGCCACCAGCCCACTGGGGGGCGGAAGTGAAAAACTGTTTTTT.

V and J are TRBV10-1 and TRBJ2-2; 13 bases are a match to TRBD2. The junction had 13 bases not matched to a gene; V was cut back by 6 bases and J by 3 bases. Germline CDR1 reads WNHNN; CDR2 reads SYGVQD (reference sequence). The CDR3 runs to 19 residues. CDR3 amino acids: CASSLTSGRTTSDTGELFF. The DNA of the CDR3 is TGCGCCAGCAGCCTGACTAGCGGGAGGACTACCTCCGACACCGGGGAGCTGTTTTTT.

The chain employs TRBV7-2 and TRBJ2-2; D unresolved. CDR3 length: 16 amino acids. From germline, CDR1 is SGHTA and CDR2 FQGNSA. Between the trimmed V and J ends, which lost 2 bases and 7 bases, there was a span of 17 bases. CDR3 coding DNA: TGTGCCAGCAGCTTATATCCTTGGGTTGCCAACGGGGAGCTGTTTTTT. Encoded protein: CASSLYPWVANGELFF.

The rearrangement links TRBV2 to TRBJ2-5, with TRBD2 matching over 14 bases. CDR3 length: 19 amino acids. Germline CDR1 reads SNHLY; CDR2 reads FYNNEI. J was trimmed by 4 bases and V by 0 bases; bases with no gene match: 10. For the CDR3, the DNA is TGTGCCAGCAGTGAAGCGCCGAGACTAGCGGGAGGGCGGAGAGAGACCCAGTACTTC. It codes for CASSEAPRLAGGRRETQYF.

This clone was observed a handful of times. The chain uses TRBV9 and TRBJ2-5; D is uncertain. There are 15 residues in the CDR3. Trimming removed 3 bases from V and 2 bases from J, with 14 bases in between. Germline assignment: CDR1 SGDLS and CDR2 YYNGEE. The CDR3 here is CASSEMMGIQETQYF. CDR3 DNA: TGTGCCAGCAGCGAGATGATGGGGATTCAAGAGACCCAGTACTTC.

The rearrangement joins TRBV5-1 to TRBJ1-4; no firm D call. Trimming pared 4 bases from V and 13 bases from J, leaving 20 bases between. The length of the CDR3 is 14 residues. The germline V gene has CDR1 SGHRS and CDR2 YFSETQ. The CDR3 bases are TGCGCCAGCAGCGAGGGCAGGTCCTCCTTGGGACTGTTTTTT. This gives the protein CASSEGRSSLGLFF.

This chain connects TRBV4-1 to TRBJ1-2; D is undetermined. The CDR3 covers 14 residues. V lost 1 base, J lost 4 bases, and 10 bases lay in between. The germline V gene has CDR1 MGHRA and CDR2 YSYEKL. The chain's CDR3 is CASSQGLDSYGYTF. CDR3 DNA sequence: TGCGCCAGCAGCCAAGGTTTAGATAGCTATGGCTACACCTTC.

This chain's CDR3 is CASRTSVESYNEQFF. Here the CDR3 DNA reads TGTGCCAGCAGAACTAGCGTTGAATCCTACAATGAGCAGTTCTTC. The chain uses TRBV27 and TRBJ2-1; 7 nucleotides line up with TRBD2. The germline V gene has CDR1 MNHEY and CDR2 SMNVEV (reference sequence). V lost 6 bases to trimming and J lost 1 base; unmatched junction nucleotides: 6. The CDR3 has 15 amino acids.

This chain links TRBV7-8 with TRBJ2-4, with TRBD2 matching 12 bases. This CDR3 spans 17 amino acids. Germline trimming cut 5 bases from V and 7 bases from J; bases unmatched to any gene: 12. Germline assignment: CDR1 SGHVS and CDR2 FQNEAQ. Here the CDR3 DNA reads TGTGCCAGCAGCCCGATCCTAGCGGGAGGGCCGAGGAACATTCAGTACTTC. This translates into CASSPILAGGPRNIQYF.

This clone has just one count. This CDR3 reads CASSLTTPYEQYF. CDR3 DNA sequence: TGTGCCAGCAGTTTAACCACCCCCTACGAGCAGTACTTC. The chain uses TRBV27 and TRBJ2-7, with D uncertain. The CDR3 runs to 13 residues. The ends were cut back, 2 bases at V and 2 bases at J, with 7 bases in the middle. Germline CDR1 is MNHEY and CDR2 is SMNVEV (reference sequence).

A note on this clone: Other DNA sequences in the sample encode the same CDR3. V usage is TRBV7-9 and J usage is TRBJ2-1; 11 nucleotides agree with TRBD2. Germline loops: CDR1 SEHNR, CDR2 FQNEAQ (reference sequence). CDR3 length equals 15 residues. The V gene end was trimmed by 5 bases and the J gene end by 4 bases; junction bases not matched to a gene: 4. CDR3 region: CASSSTSGSYNEQFF. The CDR3 DNA follows: TGTGCCAGCAGCAGCACTAGCGGGAGTTACAATGAGCAGTTCTTC.

V is TRBV11-2 and J is TRBJ2-1; D might be TRBD2 (6 bases). The V end lost 2 bases, the J end lost 0 bases, and 14 bases lay between the germline ends. The length of the CDR3 is 17 residues. The V gene's germline CDR1 is SGHAT and CDR2 FQNNGV. CDR3 sequence: CASSLTPLASSYNEQFF. The CDR3 DNA sequence: TGTGCCAGCAGCTTAACCCCTCTAGCGAGCTCCTACAATGAGCAGTTCTTC.

A note on this clone: Other nucleotide sequences from this sample produce the same CDR3. The gene calls are TRBV7-9 and TRBJ1-2; 8 bases line up with TRBD1. J was trimmed by 6 bases and V by 0 bases; bases with no gene match: 3. Germline CDR1 SEHNR, CDR2 FQNEAQ (reference sequence). The CDR3 is 14 amino acids. The CDR3 reads CASSLALTGDGYTF. As DNA, the CDR3 is TGTGCCAGCAGCTTAGCCTTGACAGGGGATGGCTACACCTTC.

This chain uses TRBV18 with TRBJ2-3; D may be TRBD2 (6 bases). This CDR3 is 16 amino acids long. The ends were cut back, 3 bases at V and 4 bases at J, with 17 bases in the middle. Germline V gives CDR1 KGHSH, CDR2 LQKENI. In DNA form, the CDR3 reads TGTGCCAGCTCACCTACAGATAAGGAGGGATCAGATACGCAGTATTTT. Translated: CASSPTDKEGSDTQYF.

The V call is TRBV28, the J call TRBJ1-5, with unresolved D. Trimming left V 3 bases short and J 2 bases short, with 17 bases between. The CDR3 has 17 residues. Per the germline V gene, CDR1 is MDHEN and CDR2 is SYDVKM. DNA of the CDR3: TGTGCCAGCAGTTTTATCTTGGCCAACGAGGGCAATCAGCCCCAGCATTTT. Residues: CASSFILANEGNQPQHF.

By proportion, this clone is medium-sized. CDR3 sequence: CASSQGRGVARQPQHF. The CDR3 DNA is TGCGCCAGCAGCCAGGGCCGTGGGGTGGCTAGGCAGCCCCAGCATTTT. The chain employs TRBV4-1 and TRBJ1-5; no reliable D call. Germline CDR1 and CDR2: MGHRA and YSYEKL. Trimming pared 3 bases from V and 7 bases from J, leaving 19 bases between. The CDR3 has 16 residues.

The rearrangement joins TRBV11-2 to TRBJ2-2; D remains unclear. From germline, CDR1 is SGHAT and CDR2 FQNNGV. This CDR3 spans 16 amino acids. The V and J ends lost 1 base and 1 base respectively, with 10 bases between them. The CDR3 sequence: CASSLVVQVNTGELFF. The CDR3 region has the DNA TGTGCCAGCAGCTTAGTTGTCCAGGTGAACACCGGGGAGCTGTTTTTT.

The V call is TRBV2, the J call TRBJ1-1; no definite D call. V lost 4 bases, J lost 1 base, and 7 bases lay in between. CDR1 and CDR2 (germline): SNHLY, FYNNEI. The CDR3 has 13 amino acids. The CDR3 region has the DNA TGTGCCAGCAGTGGTCGGTCGAACACTGAAGCTTTCTTT. Translation gives CASSGRSNTEAFF.